The sequence of this TCR beta chain was determined in a study of blood T cell repertoires in COVID-19. Study information: Samples came from the United States, Italy and Spain, spanning acute and convalescent COVID-19.

Authors' methods: Nucleated cell number was recorded as an estimate derived from reference gene primer amplification. Sequencing was performed with immunoSEQ multiplex PCR; in TCRdb, only in-frame clones are kept and a portion is missing. Clone size and the V and J calls come from that table; the DNA yielded D and trimming. The table lists 370,000 or so clones, approximately 87% of them singletons. Input material: PBMCs or T cells enriched from blood (not recorded which). This receptor was taken from a young man who had recovered from COVID-19.

The CDR3 loop is CASSLGGIYTF. For the CDR3, the DNA is TGTGCCAGCAGTTTAGGGGGCATCTACACCTTC. The chain recombines TRBV27 with TRBJ1-2; D perhaps matches TRBD1 (6 bases). Germline values: CDR1 MNHEY, CDR2 SMNVEV (reference sequence). The length of the CDR3 is 11 residues. Deletions cut 2 bases from V and 10 bases from J, with 8 bases between.